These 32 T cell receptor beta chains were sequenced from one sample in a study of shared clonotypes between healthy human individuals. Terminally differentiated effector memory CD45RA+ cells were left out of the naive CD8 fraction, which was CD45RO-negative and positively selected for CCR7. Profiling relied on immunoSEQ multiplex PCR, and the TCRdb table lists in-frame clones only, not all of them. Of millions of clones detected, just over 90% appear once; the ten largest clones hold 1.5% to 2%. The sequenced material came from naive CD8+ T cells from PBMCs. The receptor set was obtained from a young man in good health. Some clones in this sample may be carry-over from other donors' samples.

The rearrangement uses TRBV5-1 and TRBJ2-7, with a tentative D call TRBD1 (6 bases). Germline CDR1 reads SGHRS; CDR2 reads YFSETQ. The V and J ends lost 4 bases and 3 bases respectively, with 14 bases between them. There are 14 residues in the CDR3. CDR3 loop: CASSLGARGYEQYF. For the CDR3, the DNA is TGCGCCAGCAGCCTTGGTGCCAGGGGCTACGAGCAGTACTTC. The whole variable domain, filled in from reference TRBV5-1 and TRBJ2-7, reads KAGVTQTPRYLIKTRGQQVTLSCSPISGHRSVSWYQQTPGQGLQFLFEYFSETQRNKGNFPGRFSGRQFSNSRSEMNVSTLELGDSALYLCASSLGARGYEQYFGPGTRLTVT.

Written as DNA, the CDR3 is TGTGCCAGCAGCTTGTCCGGTTGGGGGGGGAACACTGAAGCTTTCTTT. Translation: CASSLSGWGGNTEAFF. The rearrangement links TRBV5-8 to TRBJ1-1, with D perhaps matching TRBD1 (5 bases). CDR3 length: 16 residues. Germline CDR1 and CDR2: SGHTS and YDEGEE. V was cut by 1 base and J by 1 base, with 14 bases left in between.

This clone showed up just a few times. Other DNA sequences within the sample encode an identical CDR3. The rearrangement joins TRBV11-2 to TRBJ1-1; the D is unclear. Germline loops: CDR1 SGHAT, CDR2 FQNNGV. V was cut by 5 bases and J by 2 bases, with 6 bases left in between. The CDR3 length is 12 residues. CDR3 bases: TGTGCCAGCAGCCCTACCAACACTGAAGCTTTCTTT. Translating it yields CASSPTNTEAFF.

The CDR3 sequence is CASSLVDGRNGTF. CDR3 nucleotides: TGTGCCAGCAGCTTGGTAGACGGGAGGAACGGGACCTTC. V is TRBV7-9 and J is TRBJ1-2; D not resolved. CDR1 and CDR2 from the germline V gene are SEHNR and FQNEAQ (reference sequence). Trimming took 3 bases from V and 14 from J, leaving 19 bases between them. The CDR3 has 13 residues.

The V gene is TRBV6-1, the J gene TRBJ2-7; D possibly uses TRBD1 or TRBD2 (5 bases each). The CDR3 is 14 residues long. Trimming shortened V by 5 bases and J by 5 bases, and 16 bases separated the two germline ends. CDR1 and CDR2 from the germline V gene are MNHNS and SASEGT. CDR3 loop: CASSLAGSIDEQYF. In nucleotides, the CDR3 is TGTGCCAGCAGTTTGGCAGGGAGTATCGACGAGCAGTACTTC.

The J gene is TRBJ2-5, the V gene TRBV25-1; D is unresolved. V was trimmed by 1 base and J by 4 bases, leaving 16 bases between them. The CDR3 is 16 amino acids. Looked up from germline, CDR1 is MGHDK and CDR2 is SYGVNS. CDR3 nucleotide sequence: TGTGCCAGCAGTGAATGGTTAGCATCCGGGCGAGAGACCCAGTACTTC. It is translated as CASSEWLASGRETQYF. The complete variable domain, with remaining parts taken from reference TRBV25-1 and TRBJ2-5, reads EADIYQTPRYLVIGTGKKITLECSQTMGHDKMYWYQQDPGMELHLIHYSYGVNSTEKGDLSSESTVSRIRTEHFPLTLESARPSHTSQYLCASSEWLASGRETQYFGPGTRLLVL.

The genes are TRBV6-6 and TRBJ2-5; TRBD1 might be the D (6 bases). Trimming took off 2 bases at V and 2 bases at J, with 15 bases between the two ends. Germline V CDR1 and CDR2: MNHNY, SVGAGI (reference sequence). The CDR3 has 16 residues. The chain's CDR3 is CASSYIGPQGQETQYF. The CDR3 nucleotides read TGTGCCAGCAGTTACATCGGTCCTCAGGGGCAAGAGACCCAGTACTTC.

Here the CDR3 reads CASSYPAGGYNEQFF. CDR3 DNA: TGTGCCAGCAGTTACCCAGCGGGAGGGTACAATGAGCAGTTCTTC. This rearrangement joins TRBV28 to TRBJ2-1; TRBD2 agrees at 10 bases. The V and J ends lost 4 bases and 4 bases, in that order; junction bases with no gene match: 4. Germline V CDR1 and CDR2: MDHEN, SYDVKM. The CDR3 contains 15 residues.

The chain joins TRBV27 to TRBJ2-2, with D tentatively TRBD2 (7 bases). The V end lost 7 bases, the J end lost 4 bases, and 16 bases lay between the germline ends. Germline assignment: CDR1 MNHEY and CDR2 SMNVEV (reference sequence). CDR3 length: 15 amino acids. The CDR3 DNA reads TGTGCCAGCACCCACGGGGGGCTGGGCACCGGGGAGCTGTTTTTT. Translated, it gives CASTHGGLGTGELFF.

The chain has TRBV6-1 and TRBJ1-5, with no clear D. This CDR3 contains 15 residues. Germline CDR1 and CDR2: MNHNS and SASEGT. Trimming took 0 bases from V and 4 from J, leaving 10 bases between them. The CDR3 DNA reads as TGTGCCAGCAGTGAAGCACGCCACCAAAATCAGCCCCAGCATTTT. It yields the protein CASSEARHQNQPQHF.

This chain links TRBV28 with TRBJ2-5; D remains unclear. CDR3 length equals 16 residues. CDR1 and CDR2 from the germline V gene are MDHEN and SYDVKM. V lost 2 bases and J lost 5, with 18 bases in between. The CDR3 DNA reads TGTGCCAGCAGTTTAAGGGTCGGCGACCCTCCCGAGACCCAGTACTTC. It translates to CASSLRVGDPPETQYF. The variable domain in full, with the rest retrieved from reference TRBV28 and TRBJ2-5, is DVKVTQSSRYLVKRTGEKVFLECVQDMDHENMFWYRQDPGLGLRLIYFSYDVKMKEKGDIPEGYSVSREKKERFSLILESASTNQTSMYLCASSLRVGDPPETQYFGPGTRLLVL.

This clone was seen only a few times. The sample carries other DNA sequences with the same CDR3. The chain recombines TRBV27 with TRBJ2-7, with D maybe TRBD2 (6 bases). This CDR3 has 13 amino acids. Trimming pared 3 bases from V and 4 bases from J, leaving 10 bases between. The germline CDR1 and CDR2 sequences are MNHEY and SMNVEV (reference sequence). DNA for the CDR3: TGTGCCAGCAGTTTCGGGAGAGGATACGAGCAGTACTTC. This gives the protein CASSFGRGYEQYF.

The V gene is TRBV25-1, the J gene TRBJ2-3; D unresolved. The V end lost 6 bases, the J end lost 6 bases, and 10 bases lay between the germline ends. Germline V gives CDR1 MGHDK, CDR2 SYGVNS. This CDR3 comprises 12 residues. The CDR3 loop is CASSSIEDTQYF. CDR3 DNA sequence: TGTGCCAGCAGCTCCATTGAGGATACGCAGTATTTT.

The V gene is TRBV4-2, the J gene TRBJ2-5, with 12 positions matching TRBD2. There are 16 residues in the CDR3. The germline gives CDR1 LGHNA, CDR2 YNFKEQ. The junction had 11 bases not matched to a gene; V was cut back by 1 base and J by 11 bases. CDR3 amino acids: CASSQGLASGRAGQYF. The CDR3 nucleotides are TGTGCCAGCAGCCAAGGATTGGCTAGCGGGAGGGCCGGGCAGTACTTC.

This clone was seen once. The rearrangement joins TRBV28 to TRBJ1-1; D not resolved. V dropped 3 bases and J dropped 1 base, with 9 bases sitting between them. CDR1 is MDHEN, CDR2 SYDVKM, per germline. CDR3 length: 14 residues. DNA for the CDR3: TGTGCCAGCAGTTTGATCGAGCCGAACACTGAAGCTTTCTTT. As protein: CASSLIEPNTEAFF.

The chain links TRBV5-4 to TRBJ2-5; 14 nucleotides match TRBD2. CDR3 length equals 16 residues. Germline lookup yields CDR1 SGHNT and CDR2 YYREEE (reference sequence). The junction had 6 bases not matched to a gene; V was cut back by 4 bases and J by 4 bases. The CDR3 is CASSRGLAGVGETQYF. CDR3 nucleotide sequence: TGTGCCAGCAGCCGGGGACTAGCGGGAGTAGGAGAGACCCAGTACTTC.

The CDR3 sequence: CASIDEGYEQYF. Here the CDR3 DNA reads TGTGCCAGCATTGATGAGGGGTACGAGCAGTACTTC. This chain joins TRBV6-1 and TRBJ2-7; the D gene could be TRBD1 or TRBD2 (5 bases each). V was shortened by 7 bases and J by 4 bases, with 11 bases between the two germline ends. CDR3 length equals 12 residues. Germline V gives CDR1 MNHNS, CDR2 SASEGT.

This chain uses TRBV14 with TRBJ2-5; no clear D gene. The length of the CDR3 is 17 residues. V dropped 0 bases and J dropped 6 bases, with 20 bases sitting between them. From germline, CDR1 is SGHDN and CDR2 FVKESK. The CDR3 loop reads CASSQDQRYGFLQTQYF. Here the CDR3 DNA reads TGTGCCAGCAGCCAAGATCAACGTTACGGTTTTTTGCAGACCCAGTACTTC.

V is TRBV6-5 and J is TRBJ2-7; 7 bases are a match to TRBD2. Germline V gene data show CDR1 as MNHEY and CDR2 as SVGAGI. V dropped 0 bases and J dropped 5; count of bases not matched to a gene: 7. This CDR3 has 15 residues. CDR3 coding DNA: TGTGCCAGCAGTTACTCGTCTAGCCGGGGGGACGAGCAGTACTTC. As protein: CASSYSSSRGDEQYF.

CDR3 DNA sequence: TGTGCCAGCAGCTTTGGCGGGAGGATTATTTACGAGCAGTACTTC. Its protein product is CASSFGGRIIYEQYF. V is TRBV11-2 and J is TRBJ2-7; TRBD2 matches 8 bases. This CDR3 region has 15 residues. The germline V gene encodes CDR1 SGHAT and CDR2 FQNNGV. V lost 3 bases, J lost 4 bases, and 8 bases stayed unmatched.

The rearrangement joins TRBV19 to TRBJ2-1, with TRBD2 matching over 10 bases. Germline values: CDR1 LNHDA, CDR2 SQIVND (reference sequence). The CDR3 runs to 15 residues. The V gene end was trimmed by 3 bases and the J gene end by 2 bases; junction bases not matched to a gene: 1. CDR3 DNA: TGTGCCAGTAGTATGCTAGCGGGAGCCTACAATGAGCAGTTCTTC. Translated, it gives CASSMLAGAYNEQFF.

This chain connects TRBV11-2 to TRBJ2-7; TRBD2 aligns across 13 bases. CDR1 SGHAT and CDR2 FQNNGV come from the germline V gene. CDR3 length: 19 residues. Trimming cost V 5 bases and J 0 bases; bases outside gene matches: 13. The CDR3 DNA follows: TGTGCCAGCAGCACCCTACCGGGACTAGCGGGAAACGGCTCCTACGAGCAGTACTTC. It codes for CASSTLPGLAGNGSYEQYF.

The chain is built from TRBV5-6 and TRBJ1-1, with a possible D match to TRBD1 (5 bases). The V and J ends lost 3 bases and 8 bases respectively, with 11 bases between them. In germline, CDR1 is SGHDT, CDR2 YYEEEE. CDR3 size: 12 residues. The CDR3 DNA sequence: TGTGCCAGCAGCTCTGGGGACCGCGAAGCTTTCTTT. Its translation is CASSSGDREAFF.

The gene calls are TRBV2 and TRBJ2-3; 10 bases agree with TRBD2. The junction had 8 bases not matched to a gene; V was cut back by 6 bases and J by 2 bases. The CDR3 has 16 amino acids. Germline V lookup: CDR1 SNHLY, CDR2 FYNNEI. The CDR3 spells CASSDLLAGATDTQYF. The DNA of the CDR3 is TGTGCCAGCAGCGACCTTCTAGCGGGGGCCACAGATACGCAGTATTTT.

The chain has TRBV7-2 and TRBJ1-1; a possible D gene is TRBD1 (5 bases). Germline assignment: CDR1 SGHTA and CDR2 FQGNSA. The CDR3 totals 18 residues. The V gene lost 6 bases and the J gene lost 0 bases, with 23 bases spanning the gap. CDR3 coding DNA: TGTGCCAGCAGTGAGGAAGACGGGACCTTCCTAATGAACACTGAAGCTTTCTTT. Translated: CASSEEDGTFLMNTEAFF.

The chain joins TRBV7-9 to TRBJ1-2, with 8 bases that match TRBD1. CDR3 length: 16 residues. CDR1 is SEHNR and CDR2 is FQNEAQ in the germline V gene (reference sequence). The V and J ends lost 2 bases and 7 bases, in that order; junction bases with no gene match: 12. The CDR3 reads CASSLIWTGKLSGYTF. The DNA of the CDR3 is TGTGCCAGCAGCTTAATATGGACAGGGAAGTTGTCTGGCTACACCTTC.

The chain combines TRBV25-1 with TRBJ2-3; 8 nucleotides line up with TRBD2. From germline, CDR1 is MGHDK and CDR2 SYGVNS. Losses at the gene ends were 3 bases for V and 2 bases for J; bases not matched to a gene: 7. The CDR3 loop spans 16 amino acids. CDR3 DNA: TGTGCCAGCAGTGATGGGCAAGCGGGAGTCACAGATACGCAGTATTTT. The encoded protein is CASSDGQAGVTDTQYF.

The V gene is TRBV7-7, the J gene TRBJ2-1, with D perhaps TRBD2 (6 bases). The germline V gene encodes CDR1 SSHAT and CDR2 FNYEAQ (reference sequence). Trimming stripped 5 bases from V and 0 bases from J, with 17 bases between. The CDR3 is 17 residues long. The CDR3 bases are TGTGCCAGCAGCGCCACCATCGGGACTCACTCCTACAATGAGCAGTTCTTC. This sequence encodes CASSATIGTHSYNEQFF.

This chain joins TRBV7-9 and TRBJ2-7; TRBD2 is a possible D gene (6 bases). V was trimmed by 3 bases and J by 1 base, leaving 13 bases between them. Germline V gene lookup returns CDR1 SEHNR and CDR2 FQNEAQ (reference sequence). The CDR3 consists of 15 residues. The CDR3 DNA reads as TGTGCCAGCAGCTTGATAGGGGAGGCGTCCTACGAGCAGTACTTC. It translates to CASSLIGEASYEQYF.

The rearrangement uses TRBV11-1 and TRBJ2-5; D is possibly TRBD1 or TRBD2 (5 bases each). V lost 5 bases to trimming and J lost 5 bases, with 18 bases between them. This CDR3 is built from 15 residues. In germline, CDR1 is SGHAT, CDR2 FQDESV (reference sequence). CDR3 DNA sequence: TGTGCCAGCAGCCCAGAGGGGCCATATTCGGAGACCCAGTACTTC. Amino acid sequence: CASSPEGPYSETQYF.

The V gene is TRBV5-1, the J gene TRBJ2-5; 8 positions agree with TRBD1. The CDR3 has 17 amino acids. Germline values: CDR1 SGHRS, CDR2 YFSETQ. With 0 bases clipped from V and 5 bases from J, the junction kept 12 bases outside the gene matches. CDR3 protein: CASSLAVVQGAWETQYF. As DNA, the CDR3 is TGCGCCAGCAGCTTGGCAGTAGTCCAGGGGGCATGGGAGACCCAGTACTTC.

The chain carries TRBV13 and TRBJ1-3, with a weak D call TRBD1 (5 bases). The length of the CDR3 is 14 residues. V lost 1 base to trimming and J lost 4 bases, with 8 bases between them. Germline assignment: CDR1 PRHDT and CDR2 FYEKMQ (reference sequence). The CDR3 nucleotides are TGTGCCAGCAGCTTAGACGGGGCCGGAAACACCATATATTTT. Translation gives CASSLDGAGNTIYF.